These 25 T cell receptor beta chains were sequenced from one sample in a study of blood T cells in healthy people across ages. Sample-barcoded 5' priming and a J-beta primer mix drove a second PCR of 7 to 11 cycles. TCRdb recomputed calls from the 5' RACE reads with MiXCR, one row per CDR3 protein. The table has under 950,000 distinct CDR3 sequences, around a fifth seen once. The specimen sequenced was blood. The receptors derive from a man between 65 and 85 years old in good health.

The CDR3 protein is CASSETSGAFYEQHV. CDR3 DNA: TGTGCCAGCAGCGAGACCTCAGGGGCCTTTTACGAGCAGCACGTC. The chain couples TRBV7-2 to TRBJ2-7; D is perhaps TRBD1 (6 bases). CDR3 length: 15 residues. The germline V gene has CDR1 SGHTA and CDR2 FQGNSA.

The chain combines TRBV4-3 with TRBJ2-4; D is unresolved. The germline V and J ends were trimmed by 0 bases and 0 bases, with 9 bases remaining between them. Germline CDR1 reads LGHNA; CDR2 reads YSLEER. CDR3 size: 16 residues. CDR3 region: CASSQERLIAKNIQYF. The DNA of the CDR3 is TGCGCCAGCAGCCAAGAGCGGTTAATAGCCAAAAACATTCAGTACTTC.

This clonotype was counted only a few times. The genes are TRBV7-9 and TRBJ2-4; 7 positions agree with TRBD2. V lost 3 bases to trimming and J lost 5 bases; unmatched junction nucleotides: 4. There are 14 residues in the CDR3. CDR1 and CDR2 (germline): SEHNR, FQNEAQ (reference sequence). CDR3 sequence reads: CASSLGRGQNIQYF. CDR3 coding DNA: TGTGCCAGCAGCTTGGGGAGGGGACAAAACATTCAGTACTTC.

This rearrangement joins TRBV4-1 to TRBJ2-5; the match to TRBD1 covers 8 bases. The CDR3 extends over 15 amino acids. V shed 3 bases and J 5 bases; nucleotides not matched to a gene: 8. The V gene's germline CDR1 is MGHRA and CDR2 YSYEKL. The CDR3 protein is CASSQAGTGDETQYF. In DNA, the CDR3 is TGCGCCAGCAGCCAGGCCGGGACAGGAGATGAGACCCAGTACTTC.

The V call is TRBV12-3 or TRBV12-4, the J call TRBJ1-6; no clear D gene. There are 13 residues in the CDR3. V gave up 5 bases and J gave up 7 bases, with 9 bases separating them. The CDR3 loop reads CASSLTWNSPLHF. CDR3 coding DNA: TGTGCCAGCAGTCTCACATGGAATTCACCCCTCCACTTT.

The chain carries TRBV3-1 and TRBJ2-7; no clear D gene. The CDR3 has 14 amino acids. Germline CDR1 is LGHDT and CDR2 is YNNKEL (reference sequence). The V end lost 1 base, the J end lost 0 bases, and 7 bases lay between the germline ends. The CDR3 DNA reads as TGTGCCAGCAGCCAAGGTAGATACTCCTACGAGCAGTACTTC. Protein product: CASSQGRYSYEQYF.

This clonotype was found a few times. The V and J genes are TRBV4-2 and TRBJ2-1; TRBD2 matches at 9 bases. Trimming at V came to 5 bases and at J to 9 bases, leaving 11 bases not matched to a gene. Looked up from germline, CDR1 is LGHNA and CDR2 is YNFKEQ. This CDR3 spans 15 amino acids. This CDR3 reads CASSNLAGGPGEQFF. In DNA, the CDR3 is TGTGCCAGCAGCAACCTTGCGGGGGGGCCAGGTGAGCAGTTCTTC.

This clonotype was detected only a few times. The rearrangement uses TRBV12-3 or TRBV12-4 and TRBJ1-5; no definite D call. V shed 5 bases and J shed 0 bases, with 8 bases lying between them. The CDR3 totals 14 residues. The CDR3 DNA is TGTGCCAGCAGTCCTAATCCTAGCAATCAGCCCCAGCATTTT. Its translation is CASSPNPSNQPQHF.

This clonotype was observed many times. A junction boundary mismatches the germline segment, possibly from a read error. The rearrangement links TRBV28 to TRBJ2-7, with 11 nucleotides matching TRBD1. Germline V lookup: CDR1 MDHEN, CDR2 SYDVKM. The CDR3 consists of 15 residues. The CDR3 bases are TGTGCCAGTAGTTTAGGACAGGGGGCTCGATACGAGCAGTACTTC. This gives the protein CASSLGQGARYEQYF.

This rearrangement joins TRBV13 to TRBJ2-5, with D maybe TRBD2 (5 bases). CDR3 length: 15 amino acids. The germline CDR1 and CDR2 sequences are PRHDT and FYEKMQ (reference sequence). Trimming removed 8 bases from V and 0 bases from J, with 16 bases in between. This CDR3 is CASVRGGSNQETQYF. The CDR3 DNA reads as TGTGCCAGCGTTCGGGGTGGGTCGAACCAAGAGACCCAGTACTTC.

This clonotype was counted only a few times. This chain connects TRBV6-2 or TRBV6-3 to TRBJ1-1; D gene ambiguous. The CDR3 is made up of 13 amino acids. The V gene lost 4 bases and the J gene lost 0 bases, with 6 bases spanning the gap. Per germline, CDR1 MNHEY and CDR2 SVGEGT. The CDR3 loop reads CASSSFLNTEAFF. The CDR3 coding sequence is TGTGCCAGCAGTTCTTTCCTGAACACTGAAGCTTTCTTT.

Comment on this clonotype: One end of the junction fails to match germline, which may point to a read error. The CDR3 loop is CASNRHTDKFF. In DNA, the CDR3 is TGTGCCAGCAACCGACACACAGACAAGTTCTTC. This chain joins TRBV2 and TRBJ2-5; D gene unclear. CDR1 is SNHLY and CDR2 is FYNNEI in the germline V gene. CDR3 length equals 11 residues. The full variable domain, rest sourced from reference TRBV2 and TRBJ2-5, is EPEVTQTPSHQVTQMGQEVILRCVPISNHLYFYWYRQILGQKVEFLVSFYNNEISEKSEIFDDQFSVERPDGSNFTLKIRSTKLEDSAMYFCASNRHTDKFFGPGTRLLVL.

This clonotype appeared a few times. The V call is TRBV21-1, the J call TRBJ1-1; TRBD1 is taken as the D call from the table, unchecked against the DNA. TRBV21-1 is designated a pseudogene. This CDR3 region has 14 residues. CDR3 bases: TGTGCCAGCCCCATACGGGGGGCGAACACTGAAGCTTTCTTT. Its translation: CASPIRGANTEAFF.

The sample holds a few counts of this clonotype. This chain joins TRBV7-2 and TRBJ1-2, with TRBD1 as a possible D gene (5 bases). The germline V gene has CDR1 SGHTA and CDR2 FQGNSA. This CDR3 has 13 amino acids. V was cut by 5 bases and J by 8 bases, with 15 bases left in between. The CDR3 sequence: CASSVGRTPGYTF. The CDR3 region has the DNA TGTGCCAGCAGCGTGGGACGGACCCCCGGCTACACCTTC.

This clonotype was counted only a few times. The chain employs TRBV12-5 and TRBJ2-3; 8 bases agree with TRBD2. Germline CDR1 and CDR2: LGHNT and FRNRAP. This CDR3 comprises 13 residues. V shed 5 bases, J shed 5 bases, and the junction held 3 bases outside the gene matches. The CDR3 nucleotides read TGTGCTAGTGGTCCCAGCGGGGGAGATACGCAGTATTTT. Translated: CASGPSGGDTQYF.

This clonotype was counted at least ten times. CDR3 nucleotide sequence: TGTGCCAGCAGCTTACCGGGACAGGGACTCTATGGCTACACCTTC. It codes for CASSLPGQGLYGYTF. The J gene is TRBJ1-2, the V gene TRBV7-2; TRBD1 matches 9 bases. This CDR3 region has 15 residues. After removal of 2 bases from V and 4 bases from J, the junction contained 5 bases not matched to a gene. Germline assignment: CDR1 SGHTA and CDR2 FQGNSA.

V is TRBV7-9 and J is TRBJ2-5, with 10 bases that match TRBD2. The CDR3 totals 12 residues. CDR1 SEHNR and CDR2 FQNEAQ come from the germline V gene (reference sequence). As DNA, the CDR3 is TGTGCAGCTAGCGGGAGAGGAGAGACCCAGTACTTC. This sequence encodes CAASGRGETQYF.

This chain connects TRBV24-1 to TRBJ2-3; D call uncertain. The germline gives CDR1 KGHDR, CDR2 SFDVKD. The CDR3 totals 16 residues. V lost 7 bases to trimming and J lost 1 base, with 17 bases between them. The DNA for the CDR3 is TGTGCCACCAGAGAAACCCGGGTCGGCGGCACAGATACGCAGTATTTT. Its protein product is CATRETRVGGTDTQYF.

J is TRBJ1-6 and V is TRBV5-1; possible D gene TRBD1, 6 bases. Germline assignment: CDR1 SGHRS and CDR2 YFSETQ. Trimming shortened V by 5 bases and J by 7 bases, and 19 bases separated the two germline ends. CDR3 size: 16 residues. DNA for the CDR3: TGCGCCAGCAGGACGGACAGTCCTGTGGAGAATTCACCCCTCCACTTT. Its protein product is CASRTDSPVENSPLHF.

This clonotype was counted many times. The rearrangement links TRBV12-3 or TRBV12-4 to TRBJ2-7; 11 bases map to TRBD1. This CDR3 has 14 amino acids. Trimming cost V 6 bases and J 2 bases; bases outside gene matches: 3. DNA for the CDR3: TGTGCCAGCAGACAGGACAGGGGGCCCTACGAGCAGTACTTC. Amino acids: CASRQDRGPYEQYF.

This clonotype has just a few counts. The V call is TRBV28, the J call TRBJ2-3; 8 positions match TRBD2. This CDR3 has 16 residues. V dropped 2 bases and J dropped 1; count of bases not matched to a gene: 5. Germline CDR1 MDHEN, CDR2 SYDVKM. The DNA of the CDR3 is TGTGCCAGCAGTTTAGCGCGGGGGGACGGCACAGATACGCAGTATTTT. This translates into CASSLARGDGTDTQYF.

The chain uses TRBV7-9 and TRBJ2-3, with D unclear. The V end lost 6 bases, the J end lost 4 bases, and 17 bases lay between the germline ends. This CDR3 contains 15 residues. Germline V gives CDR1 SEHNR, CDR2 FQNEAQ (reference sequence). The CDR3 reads CASSQSNSGSDTQYF. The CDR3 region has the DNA TGTGCCAGCAGTCAGTCAAATAGTGGGTCAGATACGCAGTATTTT.

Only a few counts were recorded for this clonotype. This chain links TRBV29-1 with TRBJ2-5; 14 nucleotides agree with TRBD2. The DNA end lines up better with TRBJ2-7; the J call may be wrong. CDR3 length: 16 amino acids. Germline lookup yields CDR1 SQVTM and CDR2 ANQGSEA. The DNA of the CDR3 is TGCAGCGTTGACCCGGGACTAGCGGGAGAACCCTACGAGCAGTACGTC. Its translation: CSVDPGLAGEPYEQYV.

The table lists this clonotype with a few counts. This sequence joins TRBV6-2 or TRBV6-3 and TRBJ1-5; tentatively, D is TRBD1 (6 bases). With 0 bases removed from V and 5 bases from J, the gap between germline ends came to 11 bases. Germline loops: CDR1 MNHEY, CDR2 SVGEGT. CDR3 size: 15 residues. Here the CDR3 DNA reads TGTGCCAGCAGTTACTCCAGGGCAGGGGATCAGCCCCAGCATTTT. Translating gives CASSYSRAGDQPQHF.

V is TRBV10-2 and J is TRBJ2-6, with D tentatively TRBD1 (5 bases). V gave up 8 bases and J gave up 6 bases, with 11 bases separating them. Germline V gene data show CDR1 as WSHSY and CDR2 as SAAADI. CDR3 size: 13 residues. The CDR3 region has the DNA TGCGCCAGCGGAGACAGAGTGGCCAACGTCCTGACTTTC. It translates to CASGDRVANVLTF.